These 10 T cell receptor beta chains were all obtained from the same sample, sequenced in a study of cytomegalovirus exposure and HLA in healthy donors. The PCR made use of 60 Vbeta and 13 Jbeta primers. The repertoire was sequenced with immunoSEQ multiplex PCR; TCRdb's copy has only in-frame clones and lacks some. The sample carries some 170,000 clones, roughly 8.7% recorded once. The sample comprised PBMCs. Receptor source: a woman aged 25 to 45 in good health and CMV-seropositive.

This clone was picked up a small number of times. For the CDR3, the DNA is TGTGCCAGTAGTTATGACAGCTTGAACACTGAAGCTTTCTTT. Amino acid sequence: CASSYDSLNTEAFF. The chain has TRBV19 and TRBJ1-1, with D possibly being TRBD1 (5 bases). The CDR3 is 14 residues long. Germline V gene sequence: CDR1 LNHDA, CDR2 SQIVND (reference sequence). V lost 5 bases, J lost 0 bases, and 10 bases lay in between.

This clone showed up just a few times. V and J are TRBV11-2 and TRBJ2-2, with 8 nucleotides matching TRBD2. The CDR3 is made up of 18 amino acids. The ends lost 5 bases at V and 4 bases at J; junction bases unmatched: 15. CDR1 and CDR2 (germline): SGHAT, FQNNGV. This chain's CDR3 is CASSANLIAGPGTGELFF. In nucleotides, the CDR3 is TGTGCCAGCAGCGCGAATCTGATAGCGGGACCGGGCACCGGGGAGCTGTTTTTT.

This chain uses TRBV6-5 with TRBJ1-4; 10 bases agree with TRBD1. The CDR3 extends over 15 amino acids. The V segment lost 2 bases and the J segment 9 bases; nucleotides outside the gene matches: 6. Per the germline V gene, CDR1 is MNHEY and CDR2 is SVGAGI. The CDR3 DNA reads TGTGCCAGCAGTTACAGTGACAGGGGGCGGCAAAAACTGTTTTTT. Translation: CASSYSDRGRQKLFF.

The chain carries TRBV5-4 and TRBJ2-4, with 11 bases fitting TRBD2. Unmatched junction bases numbered 3, after V lost 4 bases and J lost 6 bases. CDR1 and CDR2 (germline): SGHNT, YYREEE (reference sequence). This CDR3 has 14 amino acids. This CDR3 is CASSLGTSGNIQYF. The CDR3 nucleotides read TGTGCCAGCAGCCTCGGGACTAGCGGAAACATTCAGTACTTC.

This clone turned up a few times. This chain uses TRBV18 with TRBJ2-7; 10 bases are shared with TRBD1. CDR3 length: 14 residues. Germline values: CDR1 KGHSH, CDR2 LQKENI. J lost 3 bases, V lost 3 bases, and 2 bases had no gene match. As DNA, the CDR3 is TGTGCCAGCTCACCGGGGACAGGGGACTACGAGCAGTACTTC. It translates to CASSPGTGDYEQYF.

V is TRBV10-1 and J is TRBJ2-7; tentative D call: TRBD2 (6 bases). The length of the CDR3 is 13 residues. The V gene's germline CDR1 is WNHNN and CDR2 SYGVQD (reference sequence). Trimming took off 4 bases at V and 6 bases at J, with 13 bases between the two ends. CDR3 nucleotides: TGCGCCAGCAGTGCTGGGGGGAATGGCGAGCAGTACTTC. Translation gives CASSAGGNGEQYF.

The chain combines TRBV7-9 with TRBJ2-7; D might be TRBD2 (6 bases). Germline lookup yields CDR1 SEHNR and CDR2 FQNEAQ (reference sequence). The germline V and J ends were trimmed by 1 base and 4 bases, with 14 bases remaining between them. The CDR3 is 15 amino acids. The CDR3 nucleotides are TGTGCCAGCAGCTTAGACGGAGGGCGCGGGTACGAGCAGTACTTC. It encodes CASSLDGGRGYEQYF.

This clone was detected a few times. This chain connects TRBV7-3 to TRBJ1-5; a weak D match, TRBD1 (5 bases). The CDR3 is 13 amino acids. The V gene's germline CDR1 is SGHTA and CDR2 FQGTGA. The V and J ends lost 1 base and 7 bases respectively, with 8 bases between them. The CDR3 sequence: CASSLKSGQPQHF. The CDR3 DNA reads as TGTGCCAGCAGCTTAAAATCAGGGCAGCCCCAGCATTTT.

The chain recombines TRBV10-1 with TRBJ1-4; D remains ambiguous. The CDR3 is made up of 14 amino acids. V lost 10 bases and J lost 0, with 12 bases in between. Germline V gene sequence: CDR1 WNHNN, CDR2 SYGVQD (reference sequence). This chain's CDR3 is CATNSRPTNEKLFF. The CDR3 DNA reads TGCGCCACCAACTCCCGTCCAACTAATGAAAAACTGTTTTTT.

J is TRBJ2-1 and V is TRBV6-1, with 10 bases matching TRBD2. V was clipped by 4 bases and J by 8 bases; unmatched bases: 5. The germline V gene encodes CDR1 MNHNS and CDR2 SASEGT. The CDR3 has 14 amino acids. CDR3: CASSAGTSVDEQFF. Written as DNA, the CDR3 is TGTGCCAGCAGTGCGGGGACTAGCGTTGATGAGCAGTTCTTC.